This T cell receptor beta chain was identified in a study of cytomegalovirus exposure and HLA in healthy donors. Germline V gene sequence: CDR1 PRHDT, CDR2 FYEKMQ (reference sequence). The CDR3 spans 16 residues. Trimming took 5 bases from V and 0 from J, leaving 16 bases between them. Study-level points and caveats: Despite most TCR sequences being rare, some public TCRs occurred in many donors.

The PCR was carried out with 60 Vbeta primers and 13 Jbeta primers. The method was immunoSEQ multiplex PCR; TCRdb's version includes in-frame clones alone and lacks a portion of them. The sample records 210,000 or so clones, roughly 73% being singletons. On this clone: Its antigen is unidentified.

Source material: PBMCs. The chain links TRBV13 to TRBJ1-2; D is uncertain. This TCR derives from a woman aged 25 to 39 in good health and CMV-seropositive. The CDR3 DNA is TGTGCCAGCAGCCACTTAACGGGGAGGTCTAACTATGGCTACACCTTC. It specifies CASSHLTGRSNYGYTF.